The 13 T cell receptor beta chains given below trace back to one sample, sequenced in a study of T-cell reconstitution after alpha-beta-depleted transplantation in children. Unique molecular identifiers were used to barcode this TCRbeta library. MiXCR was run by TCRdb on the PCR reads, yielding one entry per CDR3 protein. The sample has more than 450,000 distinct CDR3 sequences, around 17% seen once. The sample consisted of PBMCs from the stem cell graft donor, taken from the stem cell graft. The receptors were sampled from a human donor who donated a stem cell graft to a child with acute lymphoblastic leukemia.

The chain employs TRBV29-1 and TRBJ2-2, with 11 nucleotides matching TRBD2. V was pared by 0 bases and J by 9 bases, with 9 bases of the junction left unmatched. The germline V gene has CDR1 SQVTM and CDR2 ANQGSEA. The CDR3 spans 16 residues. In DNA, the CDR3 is TGCAGCGTTGAAGACCCGACTAGCGGGATAAGCAGGGAGCTGTTTTTT. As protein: CSVEDPTSGISRELFF.

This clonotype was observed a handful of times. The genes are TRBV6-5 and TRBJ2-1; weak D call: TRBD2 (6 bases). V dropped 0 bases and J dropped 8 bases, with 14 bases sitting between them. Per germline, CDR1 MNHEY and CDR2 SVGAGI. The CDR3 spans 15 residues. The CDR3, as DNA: TGTGCCAGCAGTTACTCGGACGGGAGCGGCTATGAGCAGTTCTTC. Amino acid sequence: CASSYSDGSGYEQFF.

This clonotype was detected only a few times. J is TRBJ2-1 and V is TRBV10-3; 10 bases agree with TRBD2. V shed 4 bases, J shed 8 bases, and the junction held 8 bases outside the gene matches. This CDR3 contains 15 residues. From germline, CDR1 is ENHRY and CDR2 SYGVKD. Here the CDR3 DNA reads TGTGCCATCAGTGCCGGACTAGCGGAGAGAGATGAGCAGTTCTTC. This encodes CAISAGLAERDEQFF.

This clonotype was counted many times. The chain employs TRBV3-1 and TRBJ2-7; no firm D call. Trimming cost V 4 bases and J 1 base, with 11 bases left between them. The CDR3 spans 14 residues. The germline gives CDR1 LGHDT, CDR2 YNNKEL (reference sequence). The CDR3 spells CASSPLSGSYEQYF. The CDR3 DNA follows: TGTGCCAGCAGCCCTCTAAGTGGTTCCTACGAGCAGTACTTC.

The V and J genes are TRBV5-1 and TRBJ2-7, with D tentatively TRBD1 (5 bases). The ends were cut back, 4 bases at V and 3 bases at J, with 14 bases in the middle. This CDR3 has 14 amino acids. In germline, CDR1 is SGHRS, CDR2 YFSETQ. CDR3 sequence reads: CASSLGELGYEQYF. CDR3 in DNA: TGCGCCAGCAGCCTAGGGGAATTGGGCTACGAGCAGTACTTC. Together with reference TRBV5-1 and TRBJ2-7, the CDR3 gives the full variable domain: KAGVTQTPRYLIKTRGQQVTLSCSPISGHRSVSWYQQTPGQGLQFLFEYFSETQRNKGNFPGRFSGRQFSNSRSEMNVSTLELGDSALYLCASSLGELGYEQYFGPGTRLTVT.

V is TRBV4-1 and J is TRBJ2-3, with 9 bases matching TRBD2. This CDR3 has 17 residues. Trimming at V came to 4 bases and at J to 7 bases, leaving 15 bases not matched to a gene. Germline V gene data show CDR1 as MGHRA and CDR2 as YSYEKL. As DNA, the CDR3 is TGCGCCAGCAGCCTCGTTGGGCGGGAGGGTGCAAGGTATACGCAGTATTTT. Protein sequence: CASSLVGREGARYTQYF.

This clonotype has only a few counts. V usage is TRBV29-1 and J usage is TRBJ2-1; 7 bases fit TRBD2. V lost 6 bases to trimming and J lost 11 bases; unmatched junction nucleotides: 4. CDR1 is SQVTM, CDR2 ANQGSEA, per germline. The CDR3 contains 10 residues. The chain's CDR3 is CSVVSGQQFF. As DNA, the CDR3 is TGCAGCGTGGTTAGCGGGCAGCAGTTCTTC.

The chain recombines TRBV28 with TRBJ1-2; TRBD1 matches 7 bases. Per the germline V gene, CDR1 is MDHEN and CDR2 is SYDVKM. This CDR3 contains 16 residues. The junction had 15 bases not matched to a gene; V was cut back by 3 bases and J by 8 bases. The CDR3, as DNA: TGTGCCAGCAGTTTCGTTCGACAGGGTAGGGGAGACGGCTACACCTTC. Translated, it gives CASSFVRQGRGDGYTF.

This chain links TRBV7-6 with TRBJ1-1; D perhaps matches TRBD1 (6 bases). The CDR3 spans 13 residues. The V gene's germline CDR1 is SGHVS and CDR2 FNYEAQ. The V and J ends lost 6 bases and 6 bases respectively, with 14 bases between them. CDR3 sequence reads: CASRREGGAEAFF. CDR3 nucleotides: TGTGCCAGCAGGCGTGAAGGGGGGGCTGAAGCTTTCTTT. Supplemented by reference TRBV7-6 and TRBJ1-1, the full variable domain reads GAGVSQSPRYKVTKRGQDVALRCDPISGHVSLYWYRQALGQGPEFLTYFNYEAQQDKSGLPNDRFSAERPEGSISTLTIQRTEQRDSAMYRCASRREGGAEAFFGQGTRLTVV.

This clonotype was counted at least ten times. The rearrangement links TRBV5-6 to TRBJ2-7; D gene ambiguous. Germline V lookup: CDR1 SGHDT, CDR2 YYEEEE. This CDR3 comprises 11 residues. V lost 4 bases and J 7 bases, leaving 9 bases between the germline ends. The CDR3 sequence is CASSSTREQYF. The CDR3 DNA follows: TGTGCCAGCAGCAGCACGCGGGAGCAGTACTTC.

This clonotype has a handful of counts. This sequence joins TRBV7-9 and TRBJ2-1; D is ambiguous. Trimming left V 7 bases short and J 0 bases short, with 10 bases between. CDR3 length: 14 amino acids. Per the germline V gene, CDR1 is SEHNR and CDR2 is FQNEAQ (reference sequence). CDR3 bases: TGTGCCAGCATCCCGGTAAGCTCCTACAATGAGCAGTTCTTC. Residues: CASIPVSSYNEQFF.

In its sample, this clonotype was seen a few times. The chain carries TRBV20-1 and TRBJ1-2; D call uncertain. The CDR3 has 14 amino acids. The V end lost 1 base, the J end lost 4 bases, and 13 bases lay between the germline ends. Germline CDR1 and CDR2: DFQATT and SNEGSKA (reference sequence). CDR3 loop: CSARAGPILYGYTF. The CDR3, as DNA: TGCAGTGCTAGAGCCGGCCCTATCCTCTATGGCTACACCTTC.

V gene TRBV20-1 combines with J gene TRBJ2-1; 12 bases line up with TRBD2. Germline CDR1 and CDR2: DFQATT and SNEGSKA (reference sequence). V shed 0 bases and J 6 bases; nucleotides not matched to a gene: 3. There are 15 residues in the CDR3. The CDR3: CSARDRLAGVNEQFF. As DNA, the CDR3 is TGCAGTGCTAGAGATCGACTAGCGGGAGTCAATGAGCAGTTCTTC.